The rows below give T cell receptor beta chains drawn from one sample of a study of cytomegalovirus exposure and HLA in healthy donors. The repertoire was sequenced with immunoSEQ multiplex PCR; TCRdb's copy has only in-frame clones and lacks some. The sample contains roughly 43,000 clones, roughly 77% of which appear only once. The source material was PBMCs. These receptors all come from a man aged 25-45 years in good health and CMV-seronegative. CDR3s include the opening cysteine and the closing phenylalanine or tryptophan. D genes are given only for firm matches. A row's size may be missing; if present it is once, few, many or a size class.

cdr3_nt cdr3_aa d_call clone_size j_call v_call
TGTGCCAGCATCCCCCGGACTCGAGCTCACACAGATACGCAGTATTTT CASIPRTRAHTDTQYF - once TRBJ2-3 TRBV2
TGTGCCAGCAGCCCAGGACTAGCGGGAGCCAATGAGCAGTTCTTC CASSPGLAGANEQFF TRBD2 - TRBJ2-1 TRBV11-2
TGTGCCTGGAGTGCTACGCCCAGGGCAGGCCGGGGGGGGGCTTTCTTT CAWSATPRAGRGGAFF - - TRBJ1-1 TRBV30
TGTGCCAGCAGTCGGGGGTCTGGCGCTTTCTTT CASSRGSGAFF - few TRBJ1-1 TRBV6-5
TGTGCCAGCAGCTTAGGCCAGACTACCGGGGAGCTGTTTTTT CASSLGQTTGELFF - once TRBJ2-2 TRBV7-6
TGTGCCTGGAGCCCGGGACAGGGGAGCACTGAAGCTTTCTTT CAWSPGQGSTEAFF TRBD1 - TRBJ1-1 TRBV30
TGTGCCAGCAGCCTGAACTATGGCTACACCTTC CASSLNYGYTF - - TRBJ1-2 TRBV5-6
TGTGCCAGCAGCCAAGGAATCGGTGGCTACACCTTC CASSQGIGGYTF - - TRBJ1-2 TRBV4-2
TGTGCCAGCAGCTTCCAGGGACAGGGTCACTCTGGAAACACCATATATTTT CASSFQGQGHSGNTIYF TRBD1 - TRBJ1-3 TRBV7-2
TGTGCCTGGAGTCTGACCGGGAGCTCTGGAAACACCATATATTTT CAWSLTGSSGNTIYF - once TRBJ1-3 TRBV30
TGTGCCAGCAGTTACTTGGGGACTGTCTCCTACGAGCAGTACTTC CASSYLGTVSYEQYF - few TRBJ2-7 TRBV6-5
TGTGCCAGCAGCTTAGTGGCGAACACTGAAGCTTTCTTT CASSLVANTEAFF - few TRBJ1-1 TRBV7-9
TGTGCTAGTGGTTTCGTTTCAGGGGGACAGGGTCAGCCCCAGCATTTT CASGFVSGGQGQPQHF TRBD1 few TRBJ1-5 TRBV12-5
TGTGCCAGCAGTGACGTCGGGAGGAGGAGCACAGATACGCAGTATTTT CASSDVGRRSTDTQYF TRBD2 - TRBJ2-3 TRBV25-1
TGCAGCGTGCTCGGAGTCGACGGTTCCTACGAGCAGTACTTC CSVLGVDGSYEQYF - - TRBJ2-7 TRBV29-1
TGTGCCAGCAGCTTTTCCGTCCAAGAGACCCAGTACTTC CASSFSVQETQYF - - TRBJ2-5 TRBV7-3
TGTGCCAGCACTAGGGACAGGCGATTAGATTATGAGCAGTTCTTC CASTRDRRLDYEQFF TRBD1 - TRBJ2-1 TRBV6-4
TGTGCCAGCACGACTTGGAGTCAGACAGATACGCAGTATTTT CASTTWSQTDTQYF - - TRBJ2-3 TRBV6-6
TGTGCCAGCTCACCCGATCGGTTAGCGGGAGTGGATGAGCAGTTCTTC CASSPDRLAGVDEQFF TRBD2 - TRBJ2-1 TRBV18
TGTGCCAGCAGCCCCCTAGGCGGGAACACCGGGGAGCTGTTTTTT CASSPLGGNTGELFF - - TRBJ2-2 TRBV11-2
TGTGCCAGCAGCTTAGTTGCGACAGGGGATTCCTACGAGCAGTACTTC CASSLVATGDSYEQYF TRBD1 few TRBJ2-7 TRBV7-7
TGTGCCAGGGCAGCGGAAAGGTACTACAATGAGCAGTTCTTC CARAAERYYNEQFF - once TRBJ2-1 TRBV27
TGTGCCAGCAGCTTGGGGCTAGCGGTCAATGAGCAGTTCTTC CASSLGLAVNEQFF TRBD2 - TRBJ2-1 TRBV5-6
TGTGCCAGCAGTAGTGGGTGGGTGACTAGCGGGGCTTACAATGAGCAGTTCTTC CASSSGWVTSGAYNEQFF TRBD2 - TRBJ2-1 TRBV7-2
TGCAGCGTTGCACAGGGGCCGGGTCAGCCCCAGCATTTT CSVAQGPGQPQHF TRBD1 - TRBJ1-5 TRBV29-1
TGTGCCAGCAGTTTGCGGGAACTCTATGGCTACACCTTC CASSLRELYGYTF - few TRBJ1-2 TRBV28
TGTGCCAGCGAAACAGGGGGCGCAGATACGCAGTATTTT CASETGGADTQYF TRBD1 - TRBJ2-3 TRBV28
TGTGCCAGCAGCTTAGAGGACTTCTCCTACGAGCAGTACTTC CASSLEDFSYEQYF - - TRBJ2-7 TRBV7-9
TGTGCCAGTAGACTGACAGGCCAAGGCTACGAGCAGTACTTC CASRLTGQGYEQYF - - TRBJ2-7 TRBV19
TGTGCCAGCAGTTGGGGACTAGCGACATCCTACGAGCAGTACTTC CASSWGLATSYEQYF TRBD2 - TRBJ2-7 TRBV6-5
TGTGCCAGCAGTGATAGGCAGGGGGGCCACAATGAGCAGTTCTTC CASSDRQGGHNEQFF - - TRBJ2-1 TRBV6-4
TGTGCCAGCAGCTTAGCGCCAGGGGGGCCCTATGGCTACACCTTC CASSLAPGGPYGYTF TRBD1 - TRBJ1-2 TRBV7-2
TGTGCCAGCAGCTTAGAGTGGCTTCCCAGGGAGCAGTTCTTC CASSLEWLPREQFF - - TRBJ2-1 TRBV7-9
TGCGCCAGCACCGAGATATCGGGGGTGTACGAGCAGTACTTC CASTEISGVYEQYF - - TRBJ2-7 TRBV10-1
TGTGCCAGCAGCTCTGAGCTCTTTGGTGAGCAGTTCTTC CASSSELFGEQFF - - TRBJ2-1 TRBV11-2
TGCGCCAGCAGCCGGGTCGTGACAGCTAGCTCCTACAATGAGCAGTTCTTC CASSRVVTASSYNEQFF - - TRBJ2-1 TRBV4-1
TGTGCCAGCAGCGGGGGCATATCTGGAAACACCATATATTTT CASSGGISGNTIYF - - TRBJ1-3 TRBV7-2
TGTGCCAGCAGTCTCCGAGACTACTATGGCTACACCTTC CASSLRDYYGYTF - - TRBJ1-2 TRBV28
TGTGCCAGCAGCACTTTCTCGAGGTTCTTCGAGCAGTACTTC CASSTFSRFFEQYF - few TRBJ2-7 TRBV28
TGCGCCAGCAACCAAGGGTTCTCCTATAGCACAGATACGCAGTATTTT CASNQGFSYSTDTQYF - - TRBJ2-3 TRBV4-3
TGCAGTGCTACAGGGGAGACCCAGTACTTC CSATGETQYF - - TRBJ2-5 TRBV20-1
TGCGCCAGCAGCCGGCAGGGTGGTGGTTACTCCTACGAGCAGTACTTC CASSRQGGGYSYEQYF - - TRBJ2-7 TRBV5-1
TGCGCCAGCAGCCAAGGATCCGGGGACAGGGCGACAGATACGCAGTATTTT CASSQGSGDRATDTQYF TRBD1 - TRBJ2-3 TRBV4-3
TGTGCCAGCAGCCCGCGGGACAGGGGTTCCTACGAGCAGTACTTC CASSPRDRGSYEQYF TRBD1 - TRBJ2-7 TRBV11-2
TGTGCCAGCAGCCAGGGACAGGGGGGTTCCTACGAGCAGTACTTC CASSQGQGGSYEQYF TRBD1 - TRBJ2-7 TRBV7-9
TGCAGCGTTGTAGGGGCGGGAGGAGGAGAGACCCAGTACTTC CSVVGAGGGETQYF TRBD2 - TRBJ2-5 TRBV29-1
TGCGCCAGCAGCCAGGGGGCACCCACCTACGAGCAGTACTTC CASSQGAPTYEQYF TRBD1 - TRBJ2-7 TRBV10-2
TGTTCCAGCAGCCCGACTAGCGGGAGGGCCGGCACAGATACGCAGTATTTT CSSSPTSGRAGTDTQYF TRBD2 - TRBJ2-3 TRBV7-9
TGTGCCAGCAGCGTAGGTCGTTGGGGACAGGGAAACACCGGGGAGCTGTTTTTT CASSVGRWGQGNTGELFF TRBD1 - TRBJ2-2 TRBV9